The entry below gives a single T cell receptor (beta chain) sequence along with its context. The data stem from a study of blood T cell repertoires in COVID-19. Looked up from germline, CDR1 is MNHEY and CDR2 is SMNVEV (reference sequence). The CDR3 covers 15 residues. V was clipped by 6 bases and J by 5 bases; unmatched bases: 8. The protocol was immunoSEQ multiplex PCR, while the TCRdb copy is restricted to in-frame clones and leaves out a portion. This table holds roughly 210,000 clones, around 84% found once. Seattle patients were enrolled while actively infected and followed longitudinally. This receptor was taken from a woman of 80 years or more with COVID-19, enrolled during active disease. Source material: peripheral blood. The rearrangement joins TRBV27 to TRBJ2-2, with 8 bases identical to TRBD1. The CDR3 region has the DNA TGTGCCAGCAGCCGCCAGGGGGCGCCGACCGGGGAGCTGTTTTTT. It encodes CASSRQGAPTGELFF.